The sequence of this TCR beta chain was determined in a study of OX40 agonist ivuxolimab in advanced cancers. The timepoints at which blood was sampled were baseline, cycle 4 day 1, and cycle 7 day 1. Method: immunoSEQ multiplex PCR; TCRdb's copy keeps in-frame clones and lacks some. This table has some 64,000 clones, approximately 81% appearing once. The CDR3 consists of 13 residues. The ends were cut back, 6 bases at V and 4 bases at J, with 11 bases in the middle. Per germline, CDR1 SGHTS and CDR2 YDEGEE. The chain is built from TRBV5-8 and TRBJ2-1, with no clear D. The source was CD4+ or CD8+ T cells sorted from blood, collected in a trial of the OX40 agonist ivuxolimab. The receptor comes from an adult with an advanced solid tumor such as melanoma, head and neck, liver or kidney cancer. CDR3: CASMSVGYNEQFF. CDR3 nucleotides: TGTGCCAGCATGAGTGTCGGGTACAATGAGCAGTTCTTC.